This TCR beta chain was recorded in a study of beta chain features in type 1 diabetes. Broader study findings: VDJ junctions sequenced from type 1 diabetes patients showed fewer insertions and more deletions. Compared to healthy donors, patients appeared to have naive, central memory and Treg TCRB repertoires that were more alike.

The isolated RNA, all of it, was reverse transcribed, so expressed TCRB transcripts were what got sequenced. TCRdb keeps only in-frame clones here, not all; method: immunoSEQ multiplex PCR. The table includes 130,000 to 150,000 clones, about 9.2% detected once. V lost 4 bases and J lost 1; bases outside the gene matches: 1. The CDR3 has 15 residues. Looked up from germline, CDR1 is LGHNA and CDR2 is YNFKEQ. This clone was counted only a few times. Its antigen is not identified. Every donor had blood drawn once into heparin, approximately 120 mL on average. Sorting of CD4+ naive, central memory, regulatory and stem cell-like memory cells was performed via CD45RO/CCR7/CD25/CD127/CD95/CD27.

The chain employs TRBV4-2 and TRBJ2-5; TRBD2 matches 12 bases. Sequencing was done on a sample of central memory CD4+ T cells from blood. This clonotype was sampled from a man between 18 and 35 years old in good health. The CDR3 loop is CASSPSGGAQETQYF. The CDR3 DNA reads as TGTGCCAGCAGCCCTAGCGGGGGGGCCCAAGAGACCCAGTACTTC.